One sample yielded the 25 T cell receptor beta chains listed below, sequenced in a study of cytomegalovirus exposure and HLA in healthy donors. The PCR made use of 60 Vbeta and 13 Jbeta primers. TCRdb's copy holds only in-frame clones and misses some; the assay was immunoSEQ multiplex PCR. The sample shows some 190,000 clones, approximately 85% of them seen only once. Sequencing was performed on PBMCs. These receptors originate from a man aged 18 to 29 in good health and CMV-seronegative.

The chain employs TRBV28 and TRBJ1-5, with D perhaps matching TRBD1 (6 bases). CDR3 length equals 14 residues. V dropped 3 bases and J dropped 9 bases, with 15 bases sitting between them. CDR1 and CDR2 (germline): MDHEN, SYDVKM. The CDR3 region is CASSFKQGGGPQHF. The CDR3 DNA sequence: TGTGCCAGCAGTTTTAAACAGGGTGGAGGGCCCCAGCATTTT.

The CDR3 bases are TGTGCCAGCAGCGCCCCCCTAGCGGCGGGGGTAAAAGAGACCCAGTACTTC. As protein: CASSAPLAAGVKETQYF. The chain combines TRBV9 with TRBJ2-5, with 7 bases matching TRBD2. Trimming removed 3 bases from V and 3 bases from J; junction bases left unmatched: 14. The CDR3 consists of 17 residues. Germline V gene sequence: CDR1 SGDLS, CDR2 YYNGEE.

The chain has TRBV2 and TRBJ2-3, with D perhaps TRBD2 (6 bases). This CDR3 comprises 14 residues. Trimming removed 8 bases at V and 0 bases at J, with 12 bases between. The V gene's germline CDR1 is SNHLY and CDR2 FYNNEI. The CDR3: CASLLLASTDTQYF. DNA of the CDR3: TGTGCCAGCCTCCTACTAGCTAGCACAGATACGCAGTATTTT.

The V gene is TRBV18, the J gene TRBJ2-3, with 7 bases aligning to TRBD1. The CDR3 contains 14 residues. The ends lost 3 bases at V and 1 base at J; junction bases unmatched: 1. Germline V gene sequence: CDR1 KGHSH, CDR2 LQKENI. The CDR3 sequence is CASSPDRGTDTQYF. CDR3 nucleotides: TGTGCCAGCTCACCTGACAGGGGCACAGATACGCAGTATTTT.

The chain combines TRBV28 with TRBJ1-3; D is unresolved. Germline V gene lookup returns CDR1 MDHEN and CDR2 SYDVKM. The germline V and J ends were trimmed by 6 bases and 3 bases, with 12 bases remaining between them. The CDR3 has 14 amino acids. CDR3 residues: CASSSPGGGNTIYF. CDR3 in DNA: TGTGCCAGCAGCTCCCCAGGTGGTGGAAACACCATATATTTT. Full variable domain (missing parts from reference TRBV28 and TRBJ1-3): DVKVTQSSRYLVKRTGEKVFLECVQDMDHENMFWYRQDPGLGLRLIYFSYDVKMKEKGDIPEGYSVSREKKERFSLILESASTNQTSMYLCASSSPGGGNTIYFGEGSWLTVV.

The gene calls are TRBV6-1 and TRBJ1-2, with D perhaps matching TRBD1 (5 bases). V was clipped by 1 base and J by 7 bases, with 10 bases between them. The CDR3 is made up of 13 amino acids. CDR1 and CDR2 (germline): MNHNS, SASEGT. CDR3 sequence: CASSEGATVGYTF. CDR3 nucleotide sequence: TGTGCCAGCAGTGAAGGAGCGACAGTTGGCTACACCTTC.

This clone showed up just a few times. V usage is TRBV15 and J usage is TRBJ1-5, with a tentative D call TRBD1 (5 bases). CDR3 size: 18 residues. The germline CDR1 and CDR2 sequences are LNHNV and YYDKDF (reference sequence). Between the trimmed V and J ends, which lost 1 base and 5 bases, there was a span of 21 bases. DNA for the CDR3: TGTGCCACCAGCAGAGCACCATGGACACCGCCGTTCGATCAGCCCCAGCATTTT. Its protein is CATSRAPWTPPFDQPQHF.

The chain has TRBV27 and TRBJ1-4; 7 bases are a match to TRBD1. CDR3 length equals 15 residues. Germline loops: CDR1 MNHEY, CDR2 SMNVEV (reference sequence). Trimming took 8 bases from V and 0 from J; bases not matched to a gene: 6. The CDR3 DNA follows: TGTGCCAGCTCATATGACAGGGCAACTAATGAAAAACTGTTTTTT. It yields the protein CASSYDRATNEKLFF.

The rearrangement uses TRBV28 and TRBJ2-7, with D possibly being TRBD1 (6 bases). Germline values: CDR1 MDHEN, CDR2 SYDVKM. CDR3 size: 15 residues. Deletions cut 5 bases from V and 3 bases from J, with 17 bases between. The CDR3: CASSRETGAGYEQYF. CDR3 nucleotide sequence: TGTGCCAGCAGTAGAGAGACAGGCGCCGGCTACGAGCAGTACTTC.

The V gene is TRBV2, the J gene TRBJ2-5; tentative D call: TRBD1 (6 bases). V dropped 2 bases and J dropped 5 bases, with 15 bases sitting between them. The CDR3 length is 15 residues. Germline CDR1 reads SNHLY; CDR2 reads FYNNEI. The CDR3 DNA sequence: TGTGCCAGCAGTGAAATAGGGCAGGGGCTCGAGACCCAGTACTTC. Translation gives CASSEIGQGLETQYF.

The chain links TRBV9 to TRBJ2-3, with a tentative D call TRBD2 (5 bases). There are 18 residues in the CDR3. Germline V gene lookup returns CDR1 SGDLS and CDR2 YYNGEE. Trimming stripped 0 bases from V and 4 bases from J, with 21 bases between. CDR3 residues: CASSVGVLVGAAADTQYF. Written as DNA, the CDR3 is TGTGCCAGCAGCGTAGGGGTGTTAGTCGGAGCGGCGGCAGATACGCAGTATTTT.

The chain joins TRBV18 to TRBJ1-1; D is possibly TRBD1 (6 bases). Looked up from germline, CDR1 is KGHSH and CDR2 is LQKENI. There are 15 residues in the CDR3. The ends were cut back, 3 bases at V and 5 bases at J, with 16 bases in the middle. The CDR3 loop reads CASSPRQASGTEAFF. CDR3 coding DNA: TGTGCCAGCTCACCGCGACAGGCCTCGGGGACTGAAGCTTTCTTT. Full variable domain (missing parts from reference TRBV18 and TRBJ1-1): NAGVMQNPRHLVRRRGQEARLRCSPMKGHSHVYWYRQLPEEGLKFMVYLQKENIIDESGMPKERFSAEFPKEGPSILRIQQVVRGDSAAYFCASSPRQASGTEAFFGQGTRLTVV.

This sequence joins TRBV6-1 and TRBJ2-4, with D unresolved. The length of the CDR3 is 10 residues. Trimming cost V 10 bases and J 8 bases, with 9 bases left between them. Germline loops: CDR1 MNHNS, CDR2 SASEGT. This chain's CDR3 is CATLYDIQYF. The CDR3 region has the DNA TGTGCCACCCTCTACGACATTCAGTACTTC.

The chain joins TRBV29-1 to TRBJ2-7; 8 bases line up with TRBD1. V lost 5 bases to trimming and J lost 1 base; unmatched junction nucleotides: 10. The CDR3 runs 15 residues. Germline V gives CDR1 SQVTM, CDR2 ANQGSEA. This CDR3 is CSVRPGQAKSYEQYF. CDR3 nucleotides: TGCAGCGTTCGCCCGGGACAGGCGAAATCCTACGAGCAGTACTTC.

The V call is TRBV19, the J call TRBJ2-1, with 14 nucleotides matching TRBD2. V trimming: 4 bases; J trimming: 4 bases; junction bases outside the gene matches: 6. There are 17 residues in the CDR3. The germline V gene has CDR1 LNHDA and CDR2 SQIVND (reference sequence). The CDR3 is CASSRGTSGSLYNEQFF. CDR3 in DNA: TGTGCCAGTAGTAGGGGGACTAGCGGGAGCCTATACAATGAGCAGTTCTTC.

The CDR3 is CASSLIAGRTDTQYF. CDR3 bases: TGTGCCAGCAGCTTAATAGCGGGACGCACAGATACGCAGTATTTT. The chain has TRBV7-3 and TRBJ2-3, with 8 positions matching TRBD2. Trimming cost V 1 base and J 1 base; bases outside gene matches: 1. Looked up from germline, CDR1 is SGHTA and CDR2 is FQGTGA. The CDR3 contains 15 residues.

This clone has only a few counts. The rearrangement joins TRBV7-9 to TRBJ2-1; D may be TRBD1 (6 bases). Between the trimmed V and J ends, which lost 1 base and 9 bases, there was a span of 13 bases. Germline values: CDR1 SEHNR, CDR2 FQNEAQ (reference sequence). CDR3 length equals 14 residues. The CDR3 sequence is CASSLVPDRIEQFF. CDR3 sequence (DNA): TGTGCCAGCAGCTTAGTTCCTGACAGGATTGAGCAGTTCTTC.

J is TRBJ2-3 and V is TRBV5-6, with 8 bases that match TRBD2. The CDR3 is made up of 15 amino acids. CDR1 and CDR2 from the germline V gene are SGHDT and YYEEEE. J lost 6 bases, V lost 7 bases, and 13 bases had no gene match. CDR3 sequence (DNA): TGTGCCAGCTGTCCACTAGCGGACCGGGGGGATACGCAGTATTTT. Its translation: CASCPLADRGDTQYF. The full variable domain, its missing parts supplied by reference TRBV5-6 and TRBJ2-3, is DAGVTQSPTHLIKTRGQQVTLRCSPKSGHDTVSWYQQALGQGPQFIFQYYEEEERQRGNFPDRFSGHQFPNYSSELNVNALLLGDSALYLCASCPLADRGDTQYFGPGTRLTVL.

The V gene is TRBV18, the J gene TRBJ2-1; 7 positions match TRBD1. CDR3 size: 16 residues. J lost 1 base, V lost 1 base, and 4 bases had no gene match. CDR1 is KGHSH, CDR2 LQKENI, per germline. The CDR3 loop is CASSPRQGDSYNEQFF. The CDR3 nucleotides are TGTGCCAGCTCACCACGACAGGGCGATTCCTACAATGAGCAGTTCTTC.

This clone has a single count. The V gene is TRBV16, the J gene TRBJ1-2; D is uncertain. Germline lookup yields CDR1 KGHSY and CDR2 FQNENV. Trimming took 1 base from V and 1 from J, leaving 4 bases between them. CDR3 length: 13 amino acids. The CDR3 protein is CASSQFSNYGYTF. CDR3 in DNA: TGTGCCAGCAGCCAATTCAGTAACTATGGCTACACCTTC.

The rearrangement uses TRBV2 and TRBJ2-5; TRBD2 aligns across 11 bases. The DNA end is more similar to TRBJ2-7, so the J call may be wrong. Germline V gene sequence: CDR1 SNHLY, CDR2 FYNNEI. There are 14 residues in the CDR3. CDR3 DNA: TGTGCCAGCAAACCTAGCGGGGGGACCTACGAGCAGTACTTC. Protein product: CASKPSGGTYEQYF.

This clone has just a few counts. The chain employs TRBV5-6 and TRBJ2-1, with 10 bases fitting TRBD2. The germline CDR1 and CDR2 sequences are SGHDT and YYEEEE. Trimming cost V 8 bases and J 2 bases; bases outside gene matches: 1. The CDR3 sequence is 13 residues long. The DNA of the CDR3 is TGTGCCAGTAGCGGGGGGACCTACAATGAGCAGTTCTTC. It encodes CASSGGTYNEQFF.

This chain connects TRBV6-5 to TRBJ1-1; D unresolved. The V gene lost 2 bases and the J gene lost 0 bases, with 7 bases spanning the gap. The CDR3 loop spans 14 amino acids. The germline V gene has CDR1 MNHEY and CDR2 SVGAGI. CDR3 DNA: TGTGCCAGCAGTTACCGGCGGGTGAACACTGAAGCTTTCTTT. Translating gives CASSYRRVNTEAFF.

This chain links TRBV4-3 with TRBJ2-1; 15 bases fit TRBD2. Germline values: CDR1 LGHNA, CDR2 YSLEER. The CDR3 runs to 18 residues. V trimming: 4 bases; J trimming: 5 bases; junction bases outside the gene matches: 9. CDR3 protein: CASSPRGLAGGRNNEQFF. The CDR3 bases are TGCGCCAGCAGCCCTAGAGGACTAGCGGGGGGGCGGAACAATGAGCAGTTCTTC.

The rearrangement joins TRBV10-3 to TRBJ2-3; TRBD1 might be the D (5 bases). V was trimmed by 6 bases and J by 5 bases, leaving 6 bases between them. CDR3 length equals 11 residues. Germline V CDR1 and CDR2: ENHRY, SYGVKD. The CDR3 DNA is TGTGCCATCAGAAGGGGAGATACGCAGTATTTT. Translating it yields CAIRRGDTQYF.